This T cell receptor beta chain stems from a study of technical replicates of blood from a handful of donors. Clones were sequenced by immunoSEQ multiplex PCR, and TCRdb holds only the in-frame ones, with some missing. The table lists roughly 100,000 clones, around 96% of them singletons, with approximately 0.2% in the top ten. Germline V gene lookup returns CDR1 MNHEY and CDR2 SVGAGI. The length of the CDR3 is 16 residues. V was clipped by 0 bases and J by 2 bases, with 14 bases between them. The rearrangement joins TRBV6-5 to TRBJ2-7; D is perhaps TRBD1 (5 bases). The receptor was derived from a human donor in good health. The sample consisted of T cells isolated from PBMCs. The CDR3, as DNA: TGTGCCAGCAGTTACTCGATGCGACCAGGGACCTACGAGCAGTACTTC. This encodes CASSYSMRPGTYEQYF.